Following are 25 T cell receptor beta chains from one sample sequenced in a study of control samples from healthy donors and cancer patients. Clones were read by immunoSEQ multiplex PCR, and TCRdb kept only the in-frame ones, dropping some. The sample lists 120,000 or so clones, around nine tenths occurring once. Sequenced input: PBMCs. The origin of the receptors is a woman aged 60-75 years with lung cancer.

This clone was seen more than once but under ten times. CDR3 sequence (DNA): TGTGCCAGCAGTACAGCAGGGGCCGGGAACACTGAAGCTTTCTTT. Translation gives CASSTAGAGNTEAFF. The chain recombines TRBV6-2 or TRBV6-3 with TRBJ1-1, with a weak D call TRBD1 (6 bases). Germline V lookup: CDR1 MNHEY, CDR2 SVGEGT. Deletions cut 5 bases from V and 1 base from J, with 14 bases between. The CDR3 length is 15 residues.

The genes are TRBV3-1 (or the pseudogene TRBV3-2) and TRBJ2-2; possible D gene TRBD2, 6 bases. V was trimmed by 4 bases and J by 3 bases, leaving 15 bases between them. Per the germline V gene, CDR1 is LGHDT and CDR2 is YNNKEL (reference sequence). This CDR3 is built from 16 residues. CDR3 in amino acids: CASSLELAPDTGELFF. As DNA, the CDR3 is TGTGCCAGCAGCCTCGAACTAGCCCCCGACACCGGGGAGCTGTTTTTT.

The chain uses TRBV11-3 and TRBJ2-7; D possibly uses TRBD1 or TRBD2 (5 bases each). The CDR3 runs to 14 residues. Trimming stripped 8 bases from V and 0 bases from J, with 14 bases between. Germline V gene sequence: CDR1 SGHNT, CDR2 YENEEA. The CDR3 loop is CASLRGENSYEQYF. CDR3 bases: TGTGCCAGCCTCCGAGGGGAAAACTCCTACGAGCAGTACTTC.

The chain employs TRBV4-1 and TRBJ2-1; TRBD2 matches at 11 bases. Unmatched junction bases numbered 12, after V lost 8 bases and J lost 12 bases. The CDR3 has 14 amino acids. The germline V gene has CDR1 MGHRA and CDR2 YSYEKL. CDR3 coding DNA: TGCGCCAGCCAAGGGGGACTAGCGGCCCTTGGGCAGTTCTTC. Its protein product is CASQGGLAALGQFF.

This clone occurred a few times. The chain combines TRBV5-6 with TRBJ1-5; perhaps TRBD1 as D (6 bases). This CDR3 is built from 15 residues. CDR1 is SGHDT and CDR2 is YYEEEE in the germline V gene. The ends were cut back, 5 bases at V and 2 bases at J, with 14 bases in the middle. The CDR3 sequence: CASRARGEGNQPQHF. CDR3 DNA: TGTGCCAGCAGGGCCAGGGGCGAGGGCAATCAGCCCCAGCATTTT.

The chain recombines TRBV12-5 with TRBJ2-5; D gene unclear. The germline CDR1 and CDR2 sequences are LGHNT and FRNRAP. Trimming cost V 0 bases and J 3 bases, with 2 bases left between them. This CDR3 comprises 12 residues. In DNA form, the CDR3 reads TGTGCTAGTGGTTTGGTTGAAGAGACCCAGTACTTC. Translating it yields CASGLVEETQYF.

V and J are TRBV29-1 and TRBJ2-5; 10 nucleotides agree with TRBD2. The CDR3 sequence is 12 residues long. The germline V gene has CDR1 SQVTM and CDR2 ANQGSEA. The V gene end was trimmed by 6 bases and the J gene end by 6 bases; junction bases not matched to a gene: 4. The CDR3 nucleotides are TGCAGCGTCCTAGCGGGAGCGAAGACCCAGTACTTC. It is translated as CSVLAGAKTQYF. The complete variable domain, with remaining parts taken from reference TRBV29-1 and TRBJ2-5, reads SAVISQKPSRDICQRGTSLTIQCQVDSQVTMMFWYRQQPGQSLTLIATANQGSEATYESGFVIDKFPISRPNLTFSTLTVSNMSPEDSSIYLCSVLAGAKTQYFGPGTRLLVL.

Only one count was recorded for this clone. The chain has TRBV7-2 and TRBJ2-7, with D possibly TRBD1 on 6 matching bases. V lost 2 bases to trimming and J lost 2 bases, with 13 bases between them. This CDR3 has 15 amino acids. Germline CDR1 SGHTA, CDR2 FQGNSA. Here the CDR3 DNA reads TGTGCCAGCAGCTTACGGCAGGGGCTCACCTACGAGCAGTACTTC. Its translation is CASSLRQGLTYEQYF.

The genes are TRBV6-1 and TRBJ1-4; D call uncertain. The CDR3 totals 13 residues. Between the trimmed V and J ends, which lost 0 bases and 7 bases, there was a span of 6 bases. The germline V gene has CDR1 MNHNS and CDR2 SASEGT. The CDR3 here is CASSEAGIEKLFF. As DNA, the CDR3 is TGTGCCAGCAGTGAAGCCGGGATTGAAAAACTGTTTTTT.

The J gene is TRBJ2-7, the V gene TRBV20-1; D unresolved. The CDR3 has 11 residues. Trimming removed 2 bases at V and 3 bases at J, with 5 bases between. The germline CDR1 and CDR2 sequences are DFQATT and SNEGSKA (reference sequence). The CDR3 region has the DNA TGCAGTGCTAGACCACACTACGAGCAGTACTTC. Translating it yields CSARPHYEQYF.

The V gene is TRBV24-1, the J gene TRBJ2-2; 7 bases are a match to TRBD1. The CDR3 covers 14 residues. Trimming removed 4 bases from V and 5 bases from J; junction bases left unmatched: 3. The germline CDR1 and CDR2 sequences are KGHDR and SFDVKD. CDR3 sequence reads: CATSDRGQTGELFF. DNA for the CDR3: TGTGCCACCAGTGACCGGGGACAGACCGGGGAGCTGTTTTTT.

The V gene is TRBV5-4, the J gene TRBJ1-6; D is unclear. Germline V lookup: CDR1 SGHNT, CDR2 YYREEE (reference sequence). The CDR3 has 15 amino acids. V was shortened by 5 bases and J by 10 bases, with 19 bases between the two germline ends. The CDR3 is CASRSPGEGLSPLHF. The CDR3 DNA is TGTGCCAGCAGATCCCCTGGGGAGGGATTGTCACCCCTCCACTTT.

This rearrangement joins TRBV7-2 to TRBJ1-2; 10 bases match TRBD1. CDR1 and CDR2 from the germline V gene are SGHTA and FQGNSA. The V and J ends lost 1 base and 5 bases, in that order; junction bases with no gene match: 7. The CDR3 sequence is 16 residues long. Here the CDR3 DNA reads TGTGCCAGCAGCTTAGTGGGCGGACAGGGGGAATATGGCTACACCTTC. Translated: CASSLVGGQGEYGYTF.

The genes are TRBV19 and TRBJ1-1; 11 nucleotides align to TRBD1. Germline-derived CDR1 and CDR2 are LNHDA and SQIVND (reference sequence). Unmatched junction bases numbered 13, after V lost 7 bases and J lost 0 bases. The CDR3 contains 18 residues. The CDR3 nucleotides read TGTGCCAGTAAAGCGCCGGTGGGACAGGGGGACATGAACACTGAAGCTTTCTTT. This sequence encodes CASKAPVGQGDMNTEAFF.

This chain joins TRBV19 and TRBJ1-5; 7 bases fit TRBD1. The CDR3 sequence is 16 residues long. Germline CDR1 is LNHDA and CDR2 is SQIVND (reference sequence). J gave up 4 bases and V 7 bases, and 13 bases lay outside the gene matches. The CDR3 DNA is TGTGCCAGTACTCATGGACACAGGGGATTAAATCAGCCCCAGCATTTT. It codes for CASTHGHRGLNQPQHF.

In this sample, this clone turned up once. V and J are TRBV5-1 and TRBJ1-6, with a weak D call TRBD1 (5 bases). The CDR3 length is 15 residues. Per germline, CDR1 SGHRS and CDR2 YFSETQ. V lost 4 bases to trimming and J lost 10 bases, with 18 bases between them. Written as DNA, the CDR3 is TGCGCCAGCAGCCCGGGGCTCCGGGCTCGATCACCCCTCCACTTT. Its translation is CASSPGLRARSPLHF.

The chain carries TRBV9 and TRBJ2-1; no firm D call. Per germline, CDR1 SGDLS and CDR2 YYNGEE. CDR3 size: 15 residues. Trimming took off 4 bases at V and 10 bases at J, with 21 bases between the two ends. The CDR3 nucleotides are TGTGCCAGCAGCTTTCGTCTCCTGCCTGAGAGCGAGCAGTTCTTC. Residues: CASSFRLLPESEQFF.

The J gene is TRBJ1-1, the V gene TRBV27; 7 bases agree with TRBD1. The CDR3 consists of 17 residues. The ends lost 5 bases at V and 0 bases at J; junction bases unmatched: 12. CDR1 and CDR2 from the germline V gene are MNHEY and SMNVEV (reference sequence). CDR3: CASSAPTGMNMNTEAFF. In DNA form, the CDR3 reads TGTGCCAGCAGTGCCCCGACAGGGATGAATATGAACACTGAAGCTTTCTTT.

The V gene is TRBV4-1, the J gene TRBJ1-2, with a tentative D call TRBD1 (6 bases). The length of the CDR3 is 14 residues. V gave up 1 base and J gave up 4 bases, with 10 bases separating them. Looked up from germline, CDR1 is MGHRA and CDR2 is YSYEKL. Here the CDR3 DNA reads TGCGCCAGCAGCCAAGGGACAGTGCGCTATGGCTACACCTTC. This gives the protein CASSQGTVRYGYTF.

The chain uses TRBV18 and TRBJ2-1; possibly TRBD1 or TRBD2 for D (7 bases each). The V gene's germline CDR1 is KGHSH and CDR2 LQKENI. Trimming took 6 bases from V and 7 from J, leaving 22 bases between them. The CDR3 sequence is 16 residues long. As DNA, the CDR3 is TGTGCCAGCTCCCCCGGATCCAGGGGGGGCCTTAATGAGCAGTTCTTC. Its translation: CASSPGSRGGLNEQFF.

This rearrangement joins TRBV10-3 to TRBJ2-7; the D gene is possibly TRBD1 (8 bases). With 10 bases removed from V and 4 bases from J, the gap between germline ends came to 20 bases. Germline lookup yields CDR1 ENHRY and CDR2 SYGVKD. The CDR3 has 14 amino acids. This CDR3 is CATYRGEGGYEQYF. CDR3 in DNA: TGTGCCACCTACAGGGGGGAGGGGGGTTACGAGCAGTACTTC.

The chain carries TRBV14 and TRBJ1-1; no definite D call. The CDR3 spans 13 residues. V lost 1 base and J lost 10, with 13 bases in between. Germline CDR1 reads SGHDN; CDR2 reads FVKESK. The CDR3 bases are TGTGCCAGCAGCCAAGTTAGCGTGGGTTTAGCTTTCTTT. Protein product: CASSQVSVGLAFF.

This clone appeared once. The rearrangement uses TRBV19 and TRBJ2-3, with D perhaps given as TRBD1 or TRBD2 (5 bases each). Trimming took off 2 bases at V and 6 bases at J, with 24 bases between the two ends. This CDR3 region has 18 residues. Germline V gene data show CDR1 as LNHDA and CDR2 as SQIVND (reference sequence). The CDR3 nucleotides read TGTGCCAGTAGTATAATTAAGGGTGGGGAATGGGGGACGGATACGCAGTATTTT. Its translation: CASSIIKGGEWGTDTQYF.

CDR3 nucleotide sequence: TGTGCCAGCAGCGTAGCTCAGGGTCGGAATTCACCCCTCCACTTT. This encodes CASSVAQGRNSPLHF. The J gene is TRBJ1-6, the V gene TRBV9; a possible D gene is TRBD1 (5 bases). Germline values: CDR1 SGDLS, CDR2 YYNGEE. This CDR3 has 15 residues. Trimming took off 0 bases at V and 7 bases at J, with 11 bases between the two ends.

This chain connects TRBV5-1 to TRBJ2-3; 8 bases align to TRBD1. The ends lost 4 bases at V and 4 bases at J; junction bases unmatched: 8. This CDR3 contains 15 residues. Germline CDR1 is SGHRS and CDR2 is YFSETQ. The DNA of the CDR3 is TGCGCCAGCAGCAATGGACAGGGAGGCGCAGATACGCAGTATTTT. It specifies CASSNGQGGADTQYF.